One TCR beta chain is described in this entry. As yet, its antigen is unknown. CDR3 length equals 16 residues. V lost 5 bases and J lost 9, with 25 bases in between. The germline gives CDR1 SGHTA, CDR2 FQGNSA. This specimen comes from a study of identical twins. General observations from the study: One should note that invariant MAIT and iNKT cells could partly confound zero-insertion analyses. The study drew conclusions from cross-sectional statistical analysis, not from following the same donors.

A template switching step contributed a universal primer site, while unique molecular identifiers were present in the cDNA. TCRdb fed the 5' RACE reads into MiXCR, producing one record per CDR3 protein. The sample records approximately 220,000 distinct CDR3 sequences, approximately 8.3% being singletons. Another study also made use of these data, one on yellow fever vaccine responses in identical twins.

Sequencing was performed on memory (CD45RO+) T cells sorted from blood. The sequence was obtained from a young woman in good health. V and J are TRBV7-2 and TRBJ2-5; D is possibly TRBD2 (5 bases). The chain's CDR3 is CASSKRRPREAGPQYF. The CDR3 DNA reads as TGTGCCAGCAGCAAACGGAGGCCGAGAGAGGCCGGGCCCCAGTACTTC.